This T cell receptor beta chain stems from a study of T cell clones after liver transplantation. This clone turned up a few times. No antigen is known for it. Clones were sequenced by immunoSEQ multiplex PCR, and TCRdb holds only the in-frame ones, with some missing. The table includes 95,000 to 110,000 clones, around 80% detected once. J lost 1 base, V lost 9 bases, and 8 bases had no gene match. The CDR3 has 14 amino acids. The germline CDR1 and CDR2 sequences are LNHDA and SQIVND (reference sequence). Overall study findings and caveats: Post-transplant, graft-donor-reactive CD4 TCRbeta sequences in blood dropped significantly in most of the 8 subjects.

The rearrangement links TRBV19 to TRBJ2-7, with 8 nucleotides matching TRBD1. The sequence came from a human patient who received a liver transplant. Some T cells here may be from the graft donor. The material sequenced was CD4+ T cells from blood, taken approximately 43 months after liver transplant. In DNA form, the CDR3 reads TGTGCCAGCCAATCGGACAGGGCATCCTACGAGCAGTACTTC. Translation gives CASQSDRASYEQYF.